These 32 T cell receptor beta chains were all obtained from the same sample, sequenced in a study of shared clonotypes between healthy human individuals. Repertoires were generated with immunoSEQ multiplex PCR, while TCRdb's copy carries only in-frame clones and drops some. The table includes around 2,000,000 clones, approximately 94% detected once. Naive CD8 populations comprised CD45RO-negative cells positively selected for CCR7, excluding terminally differentiated effector memory CD45RA+ cells. The material sequenced was naive CD8+ T cells from PBMCs. Receptor source: a man younger than 35 in good health. Some clones in this sample may be carry-over from other donors' samples.

The chain has TRBV14 and TRBJ2-7, with D perhaps TRBD1 or TRBD2 (5 bases each). Trimming left V 8 bases short and J 5 bases short, with 16 bases between. The CDR3 has 13 amino acids. Per germline, CDR1 SGHDN and CDR2 FVKESK. The CDR3 loop reads CASRGQGYNEQYF. As DNA, the CDR3 is TGTGCCAGCCGGGGCCAGGGATATAACGAGCAGTACTTC.

In the case of this clone: Other DNA sequences within the sample encode an identical CDR3. The genes are TRBV9 and TRBJ2-1, with TRBD2 identical over 7 bases. Per germline, CDR1 SGDLS and CDR2 YYNGEE. V lost 4 bases to trimming and J lost 1 base; unmatched junction nucleotides: 5. CDR3 length: 15 amino acids. The CDR3 DNA sequence: TGTGCCAGCAGCCCGGTGGGGGGGTCCTACAATGAGCAGTTCTTC. Its translation is CASSPVGGSYNEQFF. Using reference TRBV9 and TRBJ2-1 for the parts outside the CDR3, the full variable domain is DSGVTQTPKHLITATGQRVTLRCSPRSGDLSVYWYQQSLDQGLQFLIQYYNGEERAKGNILERFSAQQFPDLHSELNLSSLELGDSALYFCASSPVGGSYNEQFFGPGTRLTVL.

Written as DNA, the CDR3 is TGTGCCAGCAAAACTCACAGGGTGAACACTGAAGCTTTCTTT. This codes for CASKTHRVNTEAFF. The chain couples TRBV6-5 to TRBJ1-1; D might be TRBD1 (6 bases). CDR3 size: 14 residues. V was trimmed by 7 bases and J by 0 bases, leaving 12 bases between them. Germline loops: CDR1 MNHEY, CDR2 SVGAGI.

The chain is built from TRBV9 and TRBJ2-4; D is possibly TRBD2 (6 bases). The CDR3 contains 13 residues. The V gene lost 3 bases and the J gene lost 11 bases, with 15 bases spanning the gap. Germline CDR1 and CDR2: SGDLS and YYNGEE. CDR3 nucleotides: TGTGCCAGCAGCGCCGACCCGGGGGATCTTCAGTACTTC. It codes for CASSADPGDLQYF.

The rearrangement uses TRBV11-2 and TRBJ2-7, with 12 bases matching TRBD1. J lost 6 bases, V lost 4 bases, and 7 bases had no gene match. CDR1 SGHAT and CDR2 FQNNGV come from the germline V gene. This CDR3 is built from 15 residues. CDR3 in DNA: TGTGCCAGCAGCTGGGGACAGGGGGCTCCCGTCGAGCAGTACTTC. Its protein product is CASSWGQGAPVEQYF.

A remark on this clone: This sample includes further DNA sequences coding for the same CDR3. This chain joins TRBV9 and TRBJ2-2, with D uncertain. V lost 4 bases to trimming and J lost 7 bases, with 8 bases between them. The germline V gene encodes CDR1 SGDLS and CDR2 YYNGEE. This CDR3 is built from 12 residues. This chain's CDR3 is CASSPGSGELFF. The CDR3 DNA sequence: TGTGCCAGCAGCCCCGGTAGCGGGGAGCTGTTTTTT. The whole variable domain, remainder taken from reference TRBV9 and TRBJ2-2, is DSGVTQTPKHLITATGQRVTLRCSPRSGDLSVYWYQQSLDQGLQFLIQYYNGEERAKGNILERFSAQQFPDLHSELNLSSLELGDSALYFCASSPGSGELFFGEGSRLTVL.

The chain joins TRBV9 to TRBJ2-3; D is unclear. The CDR3 loop spans 15 amino acids. CDR1 SGDLS and CDR2 YYNGEE come from the germline V gene. Trimming stripped 0 bases from V and 2 bases from J, with 10 bases between. This CDR3 reads CASSVDGPHTDTQYF. In DNA form, the CDR3 reads TGTGCCAGCAGCGTAGATGGACCACACACAGATACGCAGTATTTT.

The chain joins TRBV27 to TRBJ2-1, with 7 bases aligning to TRBD1. The trim removed 3 bases at V and 3 bases at J, leaving 5 bases unmatched. This CDR3 contains 15 residues. Germline V gene data show CDR1 as MNHEY and CDR2 as SMNVEV (reference sequence). CDR3 in amino acids: CASSLWTGHYNEQFF. DNA of the CDR3: TGTGCCAGCAGTTTGTGGACAGGACACTACAATGAGCAGTTCTTC.

This chain joins TRBV11-2 and TRBJ2-2; no clear D. The CDR3 length is 18 residues. V dropped 5 bases and J dropped 7 bases, with 26 bases sitting between them. The germline gives CDR1 SGHAT, CDR2 FQNNGV. Written as DNA, the CDR3 is TGTGCCAGCAGCCAACCCTTCTCCAGGTCCTGGACCGACGGGGAGCTGTTTTTT. Translated: CASSQPFSRSWTDGELFF.

This chain links TRBV7-6 with TRBJ2-5; 9 nucleotides line up with TRBD1. Germline V lookup: CDR1 SGHVS, CDR2 FNYEAQ. The CDR3 totals 16 residues. V lost 7 bases to trimming and J lost 4 bases; unmatched junction nucleotides: 13. Here the CDR3 reads CASTSYRDREGETQYF. The DNA for the CDR3 is TGTGCCAGCACCTCCTACCGGGACAGGGAAGGAGAGACCCAGTACTTC.

Turning to this clone: Other DNA sequences within the sample encode an identical CDR3. The CDR3 loop is CASSLSAGAGANVLTF. The CDR3 DNA reads as TGTGCCAGCAGTTTATCGGCGGGGGCCGGGGCCAACGTCCTGACTTTC. J is TRBJ2-6 and V is TRBV27; a possible D gene is TRBD2 (7 bases). Trimming cost V 0 bases and J 4 bases, with 10 bases left between them. Germline V gene sequence: CDR1 MNHEY, CDR2 SMNVEV (reference sequence). The CDR3 totals 16 residues.

The gene calls are TRBV27 and TRBJ1-2; no reliable D call. The germline gives CDR1 MNHEY, CDR2 SMNVEV (reference sequence). This CDR3 has 15 amino acids. V was clipped by 6 bases and J by 1 base, with 15 bases between them. This CDR3 is CASRPGILSNYGYTF. In DNA, the CDR3 is TGTGCCAGCAGGCCCGGGATCCTAAGTAACTATGGCTACACCTTC.

The chain recombines TRBV4-1 with TRBJ2-7; TRBD1 matches at 7 bases. Germline lookup yields CDR1 MGHRA and CDR2 YSYEKL. V dropped 3 bases and J dropped 6; count of bases not matched to a gene: 5. The CDR3 length is 13 residues. CDR3 in amino acids: CASSHRQGGEQYF. DNA of the CDR3: TGCGCCAGCAGCCACCGACAGGGCGGCGAGCAGTACTTC.

V usage is TRBV27 and J usage is TRBJ2-2; TRBD2 matches at 11 bases. This CDR3 is built from 15 residues. V lost 5 bases to trimming and J lost 7 bases; unmatched junction nucleotides: 6. Per germline, CDR1 MNHEY and CDR2 SMNVEV (reference sequence). This CDR3 is CASSTASGRFGELFF. The CDR3, as DNA: TGTGCCAGCAGTACTGCTAGCGGGAGGTTCGGGGAGCTGTTTTTT.

This sequence joins TRBV7-9 and TRBJ2-3; D is uncertain. From germline, CDR1 is SEHNR and CDR2 FQNEAQ (reference sequence). The CDR3 is made up of 19 amino acids. Between the trimmed V and J ends, which lost 2 bases and 0 bases, there was a span of 21 bases. Here the CDR3 reads CASSLLFAVPQSSTDTQYF. The CDR3 DNA follows: TGTGCCAGCAGCTTATTGTTTGCTGTGCCTCAGTCTAGCACAGATACGCAGTATTTT.

The chain is built from TRBV27 and TRBJ2-7, with TRBD1 as a possible D gene (6 bases). Trimming took 5 bases from V and 3 from J, leaving 17 bases between them. The CDR3 runs 15 residues. Germline V CDR1 and CDR2: MNHEY, SMNVEV (reference sequence). The CDR3 DNA sequence: TGTGCCAGCAGTGAGGACAGCCAAGGGTACTACGAGCAGTACTTC. It translates to CASSEDSQGYYEQYF.

This CDR3 is CASSPWREGPTDTQYF. CDR3 bases: TGTGCCAGCAGTCCCTGGCGGGAGGGCCCTACAGATACGCAGTATTTT. J is TRBJ2-3 and V is TRBV2; 9 bases align to TRBD2. The CDR3 runs to 16 residues. Germline CDR1 reads SNHLY; CDR2 reads FYNNEI. Trimming cost V 5 bases and J 3 bases; bases outside gene matches: 9.

This sequence joins TRBV27 and TRBJ1-1; weak D call: TRBD1 (5 bases). CDR3 length: 13 residues. The germline CDR1 and CDR2 sequences are MNHEY and SMNVEV (reference sequence). Between the trimmed V and J ends, which lost 0 bases and 5 bases, there was a span of 7 bases. The CDR3 DNA follows: TGTGCCAGCAGTTTATCCCGGACAACTGAAGCTTTCTTT. Its translation: CASSLSRTTEAFF.

The J gene is TRBJ1-4, the V gene TRBV6-4; D perhaps matches TRBD1 (5 bases). Between the trimmed V and J ends, which lost 6 bases and 6 bases, there was a span of 14 bases. CDR3 length equals 14 residues. Germline values: CDR1 MRHNA, CDR2 SNTAGT. The CDR3 protein is CASSETARDEKLFF. For the CDR3, the DNA is TGTGCCAGCAGCGAGACGGCCAGGGATGAAAAACTGTTTTTT.

V usage is TRBV14 and J usage is TRBJ2-1; D is ambiguous. V lost 1 base, J lost 3 bases, and 4 bases lay in between. This CDR3 region has 13 residues. Looked up from germline, CDR1 is SGHDN and CDR2 is FVKESK. CDR3 nucleotides: TGTGCCAGCAGCCAAGGGTTCTACAATGAGCAGTTCTTC. This codes for CASSQGFYNEQFF. The full variable domain, rest sourced from reference TRBV14 and TRBJ2-1, is EAGVTQFPSHSVIEKGQTVTLRCDPISGHDNLYWYRRVMGKEIKFLLHFVKESKQDESGMPNNRFLAERTGGTYSTLKVQPAELEDSGVYFCASSQGFYNEQFFGPGTRLTVL.

The chain combines TRBV7-9 with TRBJ1-1; D is unclear. V gave up 3 bases and J gave up 4 bases, with 15 bases separating them. The V gene's germline CDR1 is SEHNR and CDR2 FQNEAQ (reference sequence). The CDR3 is made up of 15 amino acids. In nucleotides, the CDR3 is TGTGCCAGCAGCTTCGCCCAGCTAGGGCTCACTGAAGCTTTCTTT. It translates to CASSFAQLGLTEAFF.

Remarks on this clone: This CDR3 is also generated by other DNA sequences in the sample. The chain combines TRBV18 with TRBJ2-7, with 11 positions matching TRBD1. V gave up 3 bases and J gave up 2 bases; unmatched junction bases: 3. This CDR3 region has 15 residues. Germline V gene lookup returns CDR1 KGHSH and CDR2 LQKENI. CDR3 region: CASSPPGQGAYEQYF. In DNA, the CDR3 is TGTGCCAGCTCACCTCCGGGACAGGGGGCCTACGAGCAGTACTTC.

The chain has TRBV29-1 and TRBJ2-1, with D tentatively TRBD2 (5 bases). There are 14 residues in the CDR3. CDR1 and CDR2 (germline): SQVTM, ANQGSEA. Trimming removed 3 bases at V and 0 bases at J, with 9 bases between. CDR3 residues: CSVEEVSSYNEQFF. The CDR3 DNA reads as TGCAGCGTTGAGGAGGTGAGCTCCTACAATGAGCAGTTCTTC.

The V gene is TRBV11-2, the J gene TRBJ1-4; TRBD1 agrees at 10 bases. The CDR3 sequence is 15 residues long. The ends lost 5 bases at V and 7 bases at J; junction bases unmatched: 7. The V gene's germline CDR1 is SGHAT and CDR2 FQNNGV. CDR3 sequence reads: CASSPTGGVPEKLFF. The CDR3 region has the DNA TGTGCCAGCAGCCCGACAGGGGGCGTACCTGAAAAACTGTTTTTT. The full variable domain, rest sourced from reference TRBV11-2 and TRBJ1-4, is EAGVAQSPRYKIIEKRQSVAFWCNPISGHATLYWYQQILGQGPKLLIQFQNNGVVDDSQLPKDRFSAERLKGVDSTLKIQPAKLEDSAVYLCASSPTGGVPEKLFFGSGTQLSVL.

The chain is built from TRBV19 and TRBJ1-5; TRBD1 agrees at 10 bases. V shed 5 bases, J shed 2 bases, and the junction held 6 bases outside the gene matches. CDR1 LNHDA and CDR2 SQIVND come from the germline V gene (reference sequence). The CDR3 consists of 16 residues. For the CDR3, the DNA is TGTGCCAGTAGTTCCACCGGGACAGGGGGCAATCAGCCCCAGCATTTT. Translation gives CASSSTGTGGNQPQHF.

This sequence joins TRBV27 and TRBJ2-5; D may be TRBD1 or TRBD2 (5 bases each). Germline V gives CDR1 MNHEY, CDR2 SMNVEV (reference sequence). This CDR3 has 15 amino acids. V lost 3 bases and J 5 bases, leaving 16 bases between the germline ends. CDR3 sequence reads: CASSLPGTPPETQYF. Written as DNA, the CDR3 is TGTGCCAGCAGTTTGCCCGGGACGCCACCGGAGACCCAGTACTTC.

The rearrangement joins TRBV15 to TRBJ2-1; tentatively, D is TRBD1 (5 bases). The CDR3 extends over 13 amino acids. V was cut by 3 bases and J by 9 bases, with 12 bases left in between. Per the germline V gene, CDR1 is LNHNV and CDR2 is YYDKDF (reference sequence). The CDR3 spells CATSSPRASEQFF. Here the CDR3 DNA reads TGTGCCACCAGCAGCCCCAGGGCTAGTGAGCAGTTCTTC.

The chain recombines TRBV30 with TRBJ2-1; D gene ambiguous. The CDR3 runs 12 residues. Germline V gene sequence: CDR1 GTSNPN, CDR2 SVGIG (reference sequence). The CDR3 sequence: CALVEIYNEQFF. The DNA of the CDR3 is TGTGCTCTAGTGGAAATCTACAATGAGCAGTTCTTC. Variable domain in full (rest from reference TRBV30 and TRBJ2-1): SQTIHQWPATLVQPVGSPLSLECTVEGTSNPNLYWYRQAAGRGLQLLFYSVGIGQISSEVPQNLSASRPQDRQFILSSKKLLLSDSGFYLCALVEIYNEQFFGPGTRLTVL.

On this clone: Other DNA sequences in the same sample also yield this CDR3. The V call is TRBV7-8, the J call TRBJ2-7; D may be TRBD1 or TRBD2 (6 bases each). The CDR3 consists of 15 residues. The ends were cut back, 1 base at V and 4 bases at J, with 14 bases in the middle. Germline loops: CDR1 SGHVS, CDR2 FQNEAQ. The CDR3 coding sequence is TGTGCCAGCAGCTTAGGACGGGGGCTGGATTACGAGCAGTACTTC. As protein: CASSLGRGLDYEQYF.

This clone was recorded only once. The V gene is TRBV28, the J gene TRBJ2-5, with 7 bases that match TRBD1. This CDR3 spans 15 amino acids. Germline V gene data show CDR1 as MDHEN and CDR2 as SYDVKM. V shed 3 bases, J shed 5 bases, and the junction held 9 bases outside the gene matches. CDR3 nucleotides: TGTGCCAGCAGTTTCAACAGGGGCGTTCGGGAGACCCAGTACTTC. Its translation: CASSFNRGVRETQYF. Using reference TRBV28 and TRBJ2-5 for the parts outside the CDR3, the full variable domain is DVKVTQSSRYLVKRTGEKVFLECVQDMDHENMFWYRQDPGLGLRLIYFSYDVKMKEKGDIPEGYSVSREKKERFSLILESASTNQTSMYLCASSFNRGVRETQYFGPGTRLLVL.

The V and J genes are TRBV27 and TRBJ1-1; 7 positions match TRBD1. Germline trimming cut 4 bases from V and 1 base from J; bases unmatched to any gene: 6. There are 15 residues in the CDR3. Per the germline V gene, CDR1 is MNHEY and CDR2 is SMNVEV (reference sequence). The CDR3 DNA sequence: TGTGCCAGCAGTTCTCCGGGACAGTCGAACACTGAAGCTTTCTTT. Its translation: CASSSPGQSNTEAFF.

The J gene is TRBJ2-5, the V gene TRBV7-9, with TRBD2 matching over 12 bases. The CDR3 sequence is 16 residues long. J was trimmed by 0 bases and V by 4 bases; bases with no gene match: 3. Germline lookup yields CDR1 SEHNR and CDR2 FQNEAQ (reference sequence). The CDR3 loop reads CASSSRTSGDQETQYF. CDR3 coding DNA: TGTGCCAGCAGCTCGCGGACTAGCGGGGACCAAGAGACCCAGTACTTC.